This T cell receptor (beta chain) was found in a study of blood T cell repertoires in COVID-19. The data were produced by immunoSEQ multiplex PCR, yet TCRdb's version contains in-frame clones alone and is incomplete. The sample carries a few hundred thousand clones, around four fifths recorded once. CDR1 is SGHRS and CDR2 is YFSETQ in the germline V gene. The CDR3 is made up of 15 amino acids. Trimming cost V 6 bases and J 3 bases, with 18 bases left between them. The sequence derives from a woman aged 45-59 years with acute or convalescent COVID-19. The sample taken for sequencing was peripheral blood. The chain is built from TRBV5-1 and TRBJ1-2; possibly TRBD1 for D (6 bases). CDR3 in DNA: TGCGCCAGCATTCCTGGACAGCGAGGAGACTATGGCTACACCTTC. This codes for CASIPGQRGDYGYTF.